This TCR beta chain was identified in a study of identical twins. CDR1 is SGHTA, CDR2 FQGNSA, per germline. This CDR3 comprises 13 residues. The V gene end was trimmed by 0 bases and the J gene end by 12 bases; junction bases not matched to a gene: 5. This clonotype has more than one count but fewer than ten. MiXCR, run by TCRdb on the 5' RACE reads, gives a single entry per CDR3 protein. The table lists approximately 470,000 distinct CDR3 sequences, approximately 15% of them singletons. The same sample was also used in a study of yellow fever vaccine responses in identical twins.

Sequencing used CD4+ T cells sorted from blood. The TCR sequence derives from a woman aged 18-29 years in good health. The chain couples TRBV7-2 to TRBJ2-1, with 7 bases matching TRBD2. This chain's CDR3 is CASSLAGGLGQFF. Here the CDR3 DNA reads TGTGCCAGCAGCTTAGCGGGAGGGCTTGGGCAGTTCTTC. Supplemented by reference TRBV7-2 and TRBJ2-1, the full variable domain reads GAGVSQSPSNKVTEKGKDVELRCDPISGHTALYWYRQSLGQGLEFLIYFQGNSAPDKSGLPSDRFSAERTGGSVSTLTIQRTQQEDSAVYLCASSLAGGLGQFFGPGTRLTVL.